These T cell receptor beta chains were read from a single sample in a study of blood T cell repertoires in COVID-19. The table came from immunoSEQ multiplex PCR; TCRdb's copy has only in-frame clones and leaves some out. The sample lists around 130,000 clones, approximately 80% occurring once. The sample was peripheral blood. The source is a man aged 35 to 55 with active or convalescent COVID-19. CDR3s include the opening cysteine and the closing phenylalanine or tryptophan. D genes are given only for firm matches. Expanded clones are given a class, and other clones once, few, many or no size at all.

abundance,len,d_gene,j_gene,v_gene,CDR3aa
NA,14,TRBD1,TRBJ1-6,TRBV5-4,CASSVQGYNSPLHF
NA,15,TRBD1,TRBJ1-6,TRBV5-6,CASGGQGAGNSPLHF
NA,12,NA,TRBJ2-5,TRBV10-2,CASSNFQETQYF
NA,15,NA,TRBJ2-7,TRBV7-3,CASSLTGGQSYEQYF
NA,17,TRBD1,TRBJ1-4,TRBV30,CAWSVGMEGARGGKLFF
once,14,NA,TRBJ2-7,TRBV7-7,CASSDGQGGNEQYF
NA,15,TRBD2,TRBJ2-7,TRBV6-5,CASSLSGVVSYEQYF
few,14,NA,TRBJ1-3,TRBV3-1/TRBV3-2,CASSKRGTGNTIYF
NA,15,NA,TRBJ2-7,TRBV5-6,CASSLASYRTYEQYF
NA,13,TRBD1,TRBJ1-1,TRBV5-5,CASSTLDRDKAFF
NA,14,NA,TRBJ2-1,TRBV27,CASHGGGLSIGQFF
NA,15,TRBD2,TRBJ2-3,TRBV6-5,CASRRTSGSTDTQYF
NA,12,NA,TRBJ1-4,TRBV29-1,CSVEYAGEKLFF
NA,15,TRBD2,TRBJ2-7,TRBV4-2,CASSQVQGGSYEQYF
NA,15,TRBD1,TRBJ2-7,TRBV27,CASSLARATGGEQYF
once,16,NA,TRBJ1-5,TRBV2,CASSEGHLNSNQPQHF
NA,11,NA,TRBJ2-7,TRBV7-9,CASSSVQGGYF
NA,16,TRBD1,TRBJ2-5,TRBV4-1,CASSQDRTGGRETQYF
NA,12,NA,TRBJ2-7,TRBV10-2,CASSDGGARQYF
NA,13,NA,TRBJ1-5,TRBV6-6,CASSTGGNQPQHF
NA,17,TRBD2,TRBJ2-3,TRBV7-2,CASRRSGGAWGTDTQYF
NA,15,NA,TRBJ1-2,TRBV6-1,CASSEARDSSYGYTF
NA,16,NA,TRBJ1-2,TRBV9,CASSVGTKTGQSGYTF
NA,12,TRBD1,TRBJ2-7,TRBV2,CASRQGGDEQYF
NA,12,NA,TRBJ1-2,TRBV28,CASRQGGHGYTF